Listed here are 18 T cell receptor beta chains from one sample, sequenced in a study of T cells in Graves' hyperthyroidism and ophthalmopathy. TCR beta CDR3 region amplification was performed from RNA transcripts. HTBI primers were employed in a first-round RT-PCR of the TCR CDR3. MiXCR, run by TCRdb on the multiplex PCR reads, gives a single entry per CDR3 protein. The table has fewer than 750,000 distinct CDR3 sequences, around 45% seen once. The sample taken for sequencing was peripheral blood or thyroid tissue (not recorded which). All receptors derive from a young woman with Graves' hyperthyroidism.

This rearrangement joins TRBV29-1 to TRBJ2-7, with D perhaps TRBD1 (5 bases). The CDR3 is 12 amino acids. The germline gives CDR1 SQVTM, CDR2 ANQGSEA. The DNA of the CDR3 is TGCAGTTTAAGGGGTGGGTCCTACGAGCAGTACTTC. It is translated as CSLRGGSYEQYF.

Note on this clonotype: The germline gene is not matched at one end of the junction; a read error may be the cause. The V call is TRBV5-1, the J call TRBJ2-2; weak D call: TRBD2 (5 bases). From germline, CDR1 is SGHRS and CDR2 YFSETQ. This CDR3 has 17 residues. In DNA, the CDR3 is TGCGCCAGCGGCTTGGCCTTGGGAGTGGGGAACACCGGGGAGCCGTTTTTT. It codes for CASGLALGVGNTGEPFF.

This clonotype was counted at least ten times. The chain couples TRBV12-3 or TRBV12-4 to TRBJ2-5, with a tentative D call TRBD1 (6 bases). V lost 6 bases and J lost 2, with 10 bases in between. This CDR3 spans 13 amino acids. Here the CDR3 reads CASRKGQQETQYF. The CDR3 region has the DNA TGTGCCAGCAGGAAAGGACAGCAAGAGACCCAGTACTTC.

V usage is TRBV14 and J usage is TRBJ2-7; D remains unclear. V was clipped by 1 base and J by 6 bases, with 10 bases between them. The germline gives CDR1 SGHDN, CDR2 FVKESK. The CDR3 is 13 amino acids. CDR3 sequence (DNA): TGTGCCAGCAGCCAAGGTCAACGGTTCGAGCAGTACTTC. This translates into CASSQGQRFEQYF.

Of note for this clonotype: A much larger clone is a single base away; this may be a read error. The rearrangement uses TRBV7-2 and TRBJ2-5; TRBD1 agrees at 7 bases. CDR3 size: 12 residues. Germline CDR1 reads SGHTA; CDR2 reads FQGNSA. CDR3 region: CDAPGTEETQHF. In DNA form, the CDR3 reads TGTGACGCCCCGGGGACAGAGGAGACCCAGCACTTC.

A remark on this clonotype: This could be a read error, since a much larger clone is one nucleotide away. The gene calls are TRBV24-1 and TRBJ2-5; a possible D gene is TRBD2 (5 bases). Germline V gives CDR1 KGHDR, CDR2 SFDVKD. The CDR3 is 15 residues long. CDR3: CATGDPRRSQETQYF. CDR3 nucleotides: TGTGCCACCGGTGATCCCCGGAGGTCCCAAGAGACCCAGTACTTC.

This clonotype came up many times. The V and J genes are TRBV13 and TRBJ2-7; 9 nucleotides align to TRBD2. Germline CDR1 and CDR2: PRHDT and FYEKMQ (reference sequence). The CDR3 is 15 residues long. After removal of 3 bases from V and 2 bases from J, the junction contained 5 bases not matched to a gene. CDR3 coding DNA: TGTGCCAGCAGCTTCCGGACTAGCGTCACCTACGAGCAGTACTTC. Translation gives CASSFRTSVTYEQYF.

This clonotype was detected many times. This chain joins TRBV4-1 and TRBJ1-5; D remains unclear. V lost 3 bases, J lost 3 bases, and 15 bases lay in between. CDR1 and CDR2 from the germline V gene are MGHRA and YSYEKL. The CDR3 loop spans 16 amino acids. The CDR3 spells CASSHHSGAVNQPQHF. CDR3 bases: TGCGCCAGCAGCCACCACTCGGGCGCGGTCAATCAGCCCCAGCATTTT.

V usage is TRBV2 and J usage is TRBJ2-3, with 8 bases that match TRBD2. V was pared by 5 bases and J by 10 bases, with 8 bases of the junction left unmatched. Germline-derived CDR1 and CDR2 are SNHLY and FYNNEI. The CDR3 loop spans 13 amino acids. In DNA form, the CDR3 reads TGTGCCAGCAGTTACTCCGGAGCGGGGGCGCAGTATTTT. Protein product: CASSYSGAGAQYF.

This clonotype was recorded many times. The CDR3 DNA reads TGCAGTGCTAGCGGGAACTACGAGCAGTACTTC. Translated: CSASGNYEQYF. The J gene is TRBJ2-7, the V gene TRBV20-1, with a tentative D call TRBD2 (5 bases). Per the germline V gene, CDR1 is DFQATT and CDR2 is SNEGSKA (reference sequence). CDR3 length equals 11 residues. V gave up 3 bases and J gave up 3 bases, with 6 bases separating them.

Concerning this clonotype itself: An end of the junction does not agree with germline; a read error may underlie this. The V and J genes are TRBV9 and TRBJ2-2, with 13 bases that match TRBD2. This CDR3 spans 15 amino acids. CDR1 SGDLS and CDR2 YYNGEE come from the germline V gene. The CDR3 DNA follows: TGTGCCGGCAGCTCCGGGACTAGCGGGGCCGGGGAGCTGTTTTTT. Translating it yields CAGSSGTSGAGELFF.

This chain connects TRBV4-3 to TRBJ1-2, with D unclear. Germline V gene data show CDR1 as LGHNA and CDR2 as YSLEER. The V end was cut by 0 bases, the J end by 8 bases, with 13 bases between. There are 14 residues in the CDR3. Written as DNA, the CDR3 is TGCGCCAGCAGCCAAGATCCCATCTTCGGGGGCTACACCTTC. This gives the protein CASSQDPIFGGYTF.

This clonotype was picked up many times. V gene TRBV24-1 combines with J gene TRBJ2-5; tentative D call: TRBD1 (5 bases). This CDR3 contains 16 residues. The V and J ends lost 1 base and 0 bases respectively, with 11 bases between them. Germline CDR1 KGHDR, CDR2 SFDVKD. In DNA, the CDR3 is TGTGCCACCAGTGATTTACAGACAGCTGACCAAGAGACCCAGTACTTC. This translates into CATSDLQTADQETQYF.

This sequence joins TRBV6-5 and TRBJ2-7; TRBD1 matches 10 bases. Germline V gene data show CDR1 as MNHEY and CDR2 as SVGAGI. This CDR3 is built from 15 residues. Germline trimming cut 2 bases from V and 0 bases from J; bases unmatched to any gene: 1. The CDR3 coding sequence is TGTGCCAGCAGTTACGGACAGGGGGTCTCCTACGAGCAGTACTTC. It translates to CASSYGQGVSYEQYF.

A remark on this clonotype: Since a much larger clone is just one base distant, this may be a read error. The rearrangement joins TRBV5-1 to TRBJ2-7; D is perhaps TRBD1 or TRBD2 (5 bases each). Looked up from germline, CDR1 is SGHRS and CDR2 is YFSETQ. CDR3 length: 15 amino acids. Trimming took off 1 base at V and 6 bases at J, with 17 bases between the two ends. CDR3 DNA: TGCGCCAGCAGCTTGAGGGACCAGACAACCTTCGAGCAGTACTTC. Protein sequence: CASSLRDQTTFEQYF.

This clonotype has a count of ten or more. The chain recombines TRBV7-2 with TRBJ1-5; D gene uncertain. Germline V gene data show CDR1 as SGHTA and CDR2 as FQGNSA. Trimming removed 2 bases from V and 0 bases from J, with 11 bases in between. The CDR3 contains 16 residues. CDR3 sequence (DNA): TGTGCCAGCAGCTTATCTGGCGGCTATAGCAATCAGCCCCAGCATTTT. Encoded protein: CASSLSGGYSNQPQHF.

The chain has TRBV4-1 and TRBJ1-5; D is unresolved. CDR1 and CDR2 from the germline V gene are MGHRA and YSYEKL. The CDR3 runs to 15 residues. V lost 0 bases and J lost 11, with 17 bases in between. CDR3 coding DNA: TGCGCCAGCAGCCAAGAAGGCGGCCCCCCAGAGACCCAGCATTTT. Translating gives CASSQEGGPPETQHF.

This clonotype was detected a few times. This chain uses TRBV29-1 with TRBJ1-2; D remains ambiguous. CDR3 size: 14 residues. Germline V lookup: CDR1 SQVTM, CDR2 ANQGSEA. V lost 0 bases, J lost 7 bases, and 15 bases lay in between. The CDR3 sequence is CSVEDRHRIGGYTF. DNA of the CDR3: TGCAGCGTTGAAGATAGGCACCGCATTGGTGGCTACACCTTC.